Given below is one T cell receptor (beta chain) in context. Its antigen is still unknown. At one boundary the junction diverges from the germline segment, which might be a read error. This record comes from a study of blood T cells in healthy people across ages. Study-wide results and caveats: Diversity estimates from one million T cells were considered underestimates. Whereas aged donors had fewer naive CD4+ cells, long-lived donors had more of them and higher diversity.

The second PCR ran roughly 6 to 11 cycles with a sample-barcoded 5' primer and J-beta primers. Paired-end reads containing CDR3 totaled no fewer than 2.5 million for each sample. A single record per CDR3 protein comes from TCRdb applying MiXCR to the 5' RACE reads. This sample has about 720,000 distinct CDR3 sequences, with 20% to 25% found just once. This CDR3 region has 14 residues. The germline CDR1 and CDR2 sequences are DFQATT and SNEGSKA (reference sequence). No fewer than 6 micrograms of total RNA were isolated from every sample. This clonotype originated in a man between 65 and 85 years old in good health. The chain recombines TRBV20-1 with TRBJ1-3, with unresolved D. The specimen was blood. The CDR3 loop reads CSAYPLSSGNAIYF. In DNA form, the CDR3 reads TGCAGTGCTTACCCTTTAAGCTCTGGAAACGCCATATATTTT.